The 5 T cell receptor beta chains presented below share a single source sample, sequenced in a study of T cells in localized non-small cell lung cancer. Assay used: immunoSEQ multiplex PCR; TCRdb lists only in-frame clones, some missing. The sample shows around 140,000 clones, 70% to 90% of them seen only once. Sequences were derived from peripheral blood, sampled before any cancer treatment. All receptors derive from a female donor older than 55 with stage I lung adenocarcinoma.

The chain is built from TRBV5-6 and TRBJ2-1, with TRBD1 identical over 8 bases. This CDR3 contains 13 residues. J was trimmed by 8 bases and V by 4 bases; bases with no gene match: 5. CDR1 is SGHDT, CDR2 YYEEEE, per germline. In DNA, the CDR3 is TGTGCCAGCAGCCAGGACAGGGCGGATGAGCAGTTCTTC. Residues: CASSQDRADEQFF.

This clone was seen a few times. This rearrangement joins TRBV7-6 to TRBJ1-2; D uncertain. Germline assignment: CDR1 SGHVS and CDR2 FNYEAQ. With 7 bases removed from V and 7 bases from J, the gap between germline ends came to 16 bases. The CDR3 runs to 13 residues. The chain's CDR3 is CASTPGSGGGYTF. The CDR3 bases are TGTGCCAGCACACCCGGGTCAGGCGGTGGCTACACCTTC.

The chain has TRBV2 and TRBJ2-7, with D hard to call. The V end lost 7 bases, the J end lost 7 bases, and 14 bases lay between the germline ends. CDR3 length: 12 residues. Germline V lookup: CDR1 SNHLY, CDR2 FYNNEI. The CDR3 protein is CASTQALGEQYF. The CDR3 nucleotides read TGTGCCAGCACTCAGGCCCTTGGGGAGCAGTACTTC.

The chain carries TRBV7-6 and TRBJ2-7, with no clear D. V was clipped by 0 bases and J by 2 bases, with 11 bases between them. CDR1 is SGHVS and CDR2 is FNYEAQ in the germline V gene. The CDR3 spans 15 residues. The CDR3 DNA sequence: TGTGCCAGCAGCTTAGCCGCGGACGCTCCCTACGAGCAGTACTTC. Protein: CASSLAADAPYEQYF.

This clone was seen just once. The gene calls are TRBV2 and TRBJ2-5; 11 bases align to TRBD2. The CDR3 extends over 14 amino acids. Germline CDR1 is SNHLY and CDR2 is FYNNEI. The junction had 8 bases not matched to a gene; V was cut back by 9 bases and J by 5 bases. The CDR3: CASIAGGSSETQYF. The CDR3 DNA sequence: TGTGCCAGTATAGCGGGAGGGTCGTCGGAGACCCAGTACTTC.